This T cell receptor (beta chain) is drawn from a study of T-cell memory formation after mild COVID-19. Regarding the study as a whole: Mainly in CM and EM were contracting CD4+ clones; CD8+ were in EMRA.

This clonotype has ten or more counts. Its antigen is still unknown. Amplification by 5'RACE using constant-segment primers produced TCR alpha and TCR beta cDNA libraries that carried sample barcodes and UMIs. TCRdb called the 5' RACE reads again in MiXCR, with one record for every CDR3 protein. The sample lists 350,000 to 400,000 distinct CDR3 sequences, under 25% seen once, with under 15% in the top ten. V was pared by 2 bases and J by 4 bases, with 1 base between. The CDR3 consists of 11 residues. Germline assignment: CDR1 KGHSH and CDR2 LQKENI. Sequencing used PBMCs or a T cell subset sorted from them (not recorded which). The chain links TRBV18 to TRBJ2-3; D gene ambiguous. The sequence came from an adult woman who had mild COVID-19 (a few samples of this study predate the infection). Cell type and time point are not known. CDR3 in DNA: TGTGCCAGCTCACCATCAGATACGCAGTATTTT. Translated: CASSPSDTQYF.